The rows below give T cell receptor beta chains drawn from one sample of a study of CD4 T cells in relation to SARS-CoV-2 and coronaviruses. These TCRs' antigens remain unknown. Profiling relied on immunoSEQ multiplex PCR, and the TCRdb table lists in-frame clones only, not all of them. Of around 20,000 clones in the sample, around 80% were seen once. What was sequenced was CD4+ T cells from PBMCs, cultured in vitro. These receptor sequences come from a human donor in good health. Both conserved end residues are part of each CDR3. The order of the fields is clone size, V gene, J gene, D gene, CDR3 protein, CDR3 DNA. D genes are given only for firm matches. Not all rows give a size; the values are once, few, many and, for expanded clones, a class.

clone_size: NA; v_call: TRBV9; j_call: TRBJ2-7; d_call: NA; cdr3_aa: CASSVGTFLERQYF; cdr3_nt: TGTGCCAGCAGCGTGGGGACCTTCCTGGAGCGGCAGTACTTC
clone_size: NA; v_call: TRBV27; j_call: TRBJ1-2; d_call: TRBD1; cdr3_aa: CASSGGTGLSLNYGYTF; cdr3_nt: TGTGCCAGCAGTGGGGGGACAGGGCTGTCCCTTAACTATGGCTACACCTTC
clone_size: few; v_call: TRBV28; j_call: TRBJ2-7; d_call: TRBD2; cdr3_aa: CASRRASGNSYEQYF; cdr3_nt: TGTGCCAGCAGGAGGGCTAGCGGGAACTCCTACGAGCAGTACTTC
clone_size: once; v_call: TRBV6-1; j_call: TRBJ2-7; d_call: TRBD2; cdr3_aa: CASSERETQEQYF; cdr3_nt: TGTGCCAGCAGTGAGCGGGAGACCCAGGAGCAGTACTTC
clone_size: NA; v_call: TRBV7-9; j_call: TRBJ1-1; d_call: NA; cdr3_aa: CASSHDVENTEAFF; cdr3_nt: TGTGCCAGCAGCCATGACGTGGAGAACACTGAAGCTTTCTTT
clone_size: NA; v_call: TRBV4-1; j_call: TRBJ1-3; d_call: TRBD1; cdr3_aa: CASSQNDRVTVSGNTIYF; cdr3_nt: TGCGCCAGCAGCCAAAACGACAGGGTCACTGTCTCTGGAAACACCATATATTTT
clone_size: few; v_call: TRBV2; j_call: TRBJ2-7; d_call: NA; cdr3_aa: CASRPDTYEQYF; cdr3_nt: TGTGCCAGCAGGCCGGACACATACGAGCAGTACTTC
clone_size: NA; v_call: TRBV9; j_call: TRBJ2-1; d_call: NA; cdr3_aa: CASSWTEYNEQFF; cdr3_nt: TGTGCCAGCAGCTGGACGGAGTACAATGAGCAGTTCTTC
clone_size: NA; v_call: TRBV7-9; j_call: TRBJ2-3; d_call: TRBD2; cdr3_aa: CASSFRRYREDTDTQYF; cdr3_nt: TGTGCCAGCAGCTTTCGACGGTACCGGGAGGACACAGATACGCAGTATTTT
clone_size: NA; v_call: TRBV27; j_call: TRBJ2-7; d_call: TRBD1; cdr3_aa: CASRKGTGGAYEQYF; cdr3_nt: TGTGCCAGCAGAAAAGGGACAGGGGGCGCCTACGAGCAGTACTTC
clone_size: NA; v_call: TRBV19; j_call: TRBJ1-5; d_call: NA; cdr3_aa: CASSRGAGYQPQHF; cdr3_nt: TGTGCCAGTAGTAGGGGGGCAGGGTATCAGCCCCAGCATTTT
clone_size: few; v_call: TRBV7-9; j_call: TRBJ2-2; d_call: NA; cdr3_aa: CASRGNTGELFF; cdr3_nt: TGTGCCAGCAGAGGTAACACCGGGGAGCTGTTTTTT
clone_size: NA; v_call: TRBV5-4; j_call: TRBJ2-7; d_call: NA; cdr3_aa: CASSPGTLGTLTYEQYF; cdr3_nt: TGTGCCAGCAGCCCCGGGACGCTGGGGACCCTCACCTACGAGCAGTACTTC
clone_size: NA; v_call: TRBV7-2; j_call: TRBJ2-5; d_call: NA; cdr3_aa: CASSLNGATETQYF; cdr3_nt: TGTGCCAGCAGCTTAAACGGGGCCACGGAAACCCAGTACTTC
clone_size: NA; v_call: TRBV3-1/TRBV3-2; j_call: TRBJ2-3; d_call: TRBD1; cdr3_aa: CASSQETGAIGDTQYF; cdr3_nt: TGTGCCAGCAGCCAAGAGACAGGGGCAATCGGTGATACGCAGTATTTT
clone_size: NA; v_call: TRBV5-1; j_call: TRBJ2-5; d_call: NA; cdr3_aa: CASSSGGWGEETQYF; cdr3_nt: TGCGCCAGCAGCTCCGGAGGATGGGGAGAAGAGACCCAGTACTTC
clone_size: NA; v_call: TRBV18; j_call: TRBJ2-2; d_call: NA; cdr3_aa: CASSYSERTGELFF; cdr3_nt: TGTGCCAGCTCTTACTCAGAGAGGACCGGGGAGCTGTTTTTT
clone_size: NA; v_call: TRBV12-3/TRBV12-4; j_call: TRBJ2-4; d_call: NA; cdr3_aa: CASSLGGKNIQYF; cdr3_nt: TGTGCCAGCAGTTTAGGGGGGAAAAACATTCAGTACTTC
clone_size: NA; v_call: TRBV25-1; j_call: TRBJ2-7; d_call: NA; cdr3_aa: CASSELGQSSSYEQYF; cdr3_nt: TGTGCCAGCAGTGAATTAGGGCAGTCCTCCTCCTACGAGCAGTACTTC
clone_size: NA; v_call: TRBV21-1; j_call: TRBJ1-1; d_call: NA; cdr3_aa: CASKVGRNTEAFF; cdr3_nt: TGTGCCAGCAAGGTTGGCAGGAACACTGAAGCTTTCTTT
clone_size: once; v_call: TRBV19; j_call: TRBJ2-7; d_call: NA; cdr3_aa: CASSIGGVTYEQYF; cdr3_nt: TGTGCCAGTAGTATAGGGGGGGTTACCTACGAGCAGTACTTC
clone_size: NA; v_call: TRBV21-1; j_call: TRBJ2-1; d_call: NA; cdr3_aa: CASTLRTGVANEQFF; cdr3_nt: TGTGCCAGCACCCTTCGGACAGGGGTGGCAAATGAGCAGTTCTTC
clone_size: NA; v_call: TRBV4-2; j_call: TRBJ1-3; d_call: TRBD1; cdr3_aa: CASSQVAGGAGNTIYF; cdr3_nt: TGTGCCAGCAGCCAAGTAGCAGGGGGCGCAGGAAACACCATATATTTT
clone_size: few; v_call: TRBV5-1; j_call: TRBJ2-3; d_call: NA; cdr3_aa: CASSLAPSKYDTDTQYF; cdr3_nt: TGCGCCAGCAGCTTGGCCCCTAGCAAATATGACACAGATACGCAGTATTTT
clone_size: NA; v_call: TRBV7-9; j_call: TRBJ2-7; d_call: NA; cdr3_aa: CASSHSRRAYEQYF; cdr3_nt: TGTGCCAGCAGCCACAGTAGGCGAGCGTACGAGCAGTACTTC
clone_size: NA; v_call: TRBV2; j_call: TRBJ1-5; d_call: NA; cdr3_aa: CASSEAPGRNQPQHF; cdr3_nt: TGTGCCAGCAGTGAAGCACCGGGTCGCAATCAGCCCCAGCATTTT
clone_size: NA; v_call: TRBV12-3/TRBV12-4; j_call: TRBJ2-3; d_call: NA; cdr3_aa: CASSFGPEDTQYF; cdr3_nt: TGTGCCAGCAGTTTCGGACCGGAAGATACGCAGTATTTT
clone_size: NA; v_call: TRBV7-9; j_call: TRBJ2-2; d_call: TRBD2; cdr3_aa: CASSQQTSGRTIGELFF; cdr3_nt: TGTGCCAGCAGCCAACAGACTAGCGGGAGAACTATCGGGGAGCTGTTTTTT
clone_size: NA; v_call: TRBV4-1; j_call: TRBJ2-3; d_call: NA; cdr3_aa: CASSLSGSFAGPDTQYF; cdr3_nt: TGCGCCAGCAGCCTGTCCGGCTCGTTCGCAGGTCCAGATACGCAGTATTTT
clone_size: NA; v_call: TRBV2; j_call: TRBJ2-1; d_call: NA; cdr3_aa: CASSLERGPNEQFF; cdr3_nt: TGTGCCAGCAGCCTCGAACGGGGACCCAATGAGCAGTTCTTC
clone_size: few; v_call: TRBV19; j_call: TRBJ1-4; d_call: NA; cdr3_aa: CASSSLDSYLREKLFF; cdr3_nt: TGTGCCAGTAGTTCCCTGGACAGCTACCTTAGGGAAAAACTGTTTTTT
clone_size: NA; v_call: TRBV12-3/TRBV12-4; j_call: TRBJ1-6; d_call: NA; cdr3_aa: CASSLSPNSPLHF; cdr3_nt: TGTGCCAGCAGTTTATCCCCTAATTCACCCCTCCACTTT
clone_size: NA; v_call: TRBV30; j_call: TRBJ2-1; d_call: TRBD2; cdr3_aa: CAWSVLGLAGGSEQFF; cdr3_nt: TGTGCCTGGAGTGTACTGGGACTAGCGGGAGGGAGTGAGCAGTTCTTC
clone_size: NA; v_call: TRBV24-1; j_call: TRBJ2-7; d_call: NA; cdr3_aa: CATSEGRNPYEQYF; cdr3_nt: TGTGCCACCAGTGAAGGGCGGAACCCCTACGAGCAGTACTTC
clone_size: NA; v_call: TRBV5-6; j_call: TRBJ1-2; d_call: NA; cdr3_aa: CASSPREGEGSYGYTF; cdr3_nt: TGTGCCAGCAGCCCACGTGAGGGTGAGGGGAGCTATGGCTACACCTTC
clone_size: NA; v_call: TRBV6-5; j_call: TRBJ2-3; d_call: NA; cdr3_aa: CASRPGRTDTQYF; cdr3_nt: TGTGCCAGCAGACCCGGACGGACAGATACGCAGTATTTT
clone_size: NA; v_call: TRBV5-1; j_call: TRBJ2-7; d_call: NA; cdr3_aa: CASSLAANSYEQYF; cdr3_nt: TGCGCCAGCAGCTTGGCAGCCAATTCCTACGAGCAGTACTTC
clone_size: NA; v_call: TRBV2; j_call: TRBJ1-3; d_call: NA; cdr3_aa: CASSESSGNTIYF; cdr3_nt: TGTGCCAGCAGTGAGTCATCTGGAAACACCATATATTTT
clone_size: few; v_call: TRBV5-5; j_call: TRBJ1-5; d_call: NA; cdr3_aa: CASSLGQYNQPQHF; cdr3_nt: TGTGCCAGCAGCCTCGGACAGTACAATCAGCCCCAGCATTTT
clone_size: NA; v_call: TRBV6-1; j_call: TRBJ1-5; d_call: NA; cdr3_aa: CASSDGGGGGGNQPQHF; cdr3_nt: TGTGCCAGCAGTGACGGTGGGGGGGGAGGGGGCAATCAGCCCCAGCATTTT
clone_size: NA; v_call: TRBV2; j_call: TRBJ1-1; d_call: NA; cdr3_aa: CASLFGLGVTEAFF; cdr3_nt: TGTGCCAGCTTGTTCGGTCTAGGTGTCACTGAAGCTTTCTTT
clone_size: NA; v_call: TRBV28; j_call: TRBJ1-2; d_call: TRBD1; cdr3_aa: CASSSGQGIDYGYTF; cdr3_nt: TGTGCCAGCAGTTCGGGACAGGGGATAGACTATGGCTACACCTTC